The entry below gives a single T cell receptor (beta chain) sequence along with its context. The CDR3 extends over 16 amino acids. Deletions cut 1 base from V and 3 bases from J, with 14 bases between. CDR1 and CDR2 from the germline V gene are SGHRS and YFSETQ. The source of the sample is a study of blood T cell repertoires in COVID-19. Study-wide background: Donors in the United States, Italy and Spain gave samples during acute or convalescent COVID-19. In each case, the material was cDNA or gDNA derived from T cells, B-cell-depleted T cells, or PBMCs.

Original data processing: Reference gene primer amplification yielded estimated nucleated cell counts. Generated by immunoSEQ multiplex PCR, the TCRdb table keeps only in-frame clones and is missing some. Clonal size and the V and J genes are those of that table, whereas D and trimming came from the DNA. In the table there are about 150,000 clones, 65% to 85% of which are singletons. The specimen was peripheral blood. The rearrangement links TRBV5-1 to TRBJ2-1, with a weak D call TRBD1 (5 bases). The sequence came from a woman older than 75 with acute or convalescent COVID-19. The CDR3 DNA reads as TGCGCCAGCAGCTTGTTTCAGGGTGTTAGCTACAATGAGCAGTTCTTC. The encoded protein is CASSLFQGVSYNEQFF.